Listed below are T cell receptor beta chains from one sample, sequenced in a study of blood T cell repertoires in COVID-19. Data came from immunoSEQ multiplex PCR; TCRdb stores just in-frame clones and leaves some out. The sample has 200,000 to 300,000 clones, about nine tenths seen once; the top ten hold about 0.79%. The sequenced material came from peripheral blood. These TCRs come from a man younger than 40 with COVID-19, enrolled during active disease. CDR3s include the opening cysteine and the closing phenylalanine or tryptophan. D genes are given only for firm matches. Rows give clone size only sometimes, using once, few, many, or a class for an expanded clone.

D: -
size: -
V: TRBV7-9
J: TRBJ2-7
CDR3: CASSFTQGFNEQYF
DNA: TGTGCCAGCAGCTTCACCCAGGGGTTCAACGAGCAGTACTTC

D: -
size: -
V: TRBV7-6
J: TRBJ2-2
CDR3: CASSLLADHTGELFF
DNA: TGTGCCAGCAGCTTATTAGCGGACCACACCGGGGAGCTGTTTTTT

D: TRBD2
size: -
V: TRBV11-2
J: TRBJ2-2
CDR3: CASSVSGGAFGTGELFF
DNA: TGTGCCAGCAGCGTTAGCGGGGGGGCCTTCGGCACCGGGGAGCTGTTTTTT

D: TRBD1
size: once
V: TRBV19
J: TRBJ2-6
CDR3: CASSTGQGSRSGANVLTF
DNA: TGTGCCAGTAGTACGGGACAGGGGAGTCGATCTGGGGCCAACGTCCTGACTTTC

D: TRBD1
size: -
V: TRBV7-3
J: TRBJ2-7
CDR3: CASSSRTGYHSYEQYF
DNA: TGTGCCAGCAGCTCACGGACAGGGTACCACTCTTACGAGCAGTACTTC

D: TRBD1
size: -
V: TRBV28
J: TRBJ2-7
CDR3: CASRRQGTVGYEQYF
DNA: TGTGCCAGCAGGCGACAGGGGACCGTAGGCTACGAGCAGTACTTC

D: -
size: -
V: TRBV7-3
J: TRBJ2-3
CDR3: CASSQRTEQSTQYF
DNA: TGTGCCAGCAGCCAACGGACAGAGCAATCTACGCAGTATTTT

D: -
size: -
V: TRBV3-1/TRBV3-2
J: TRBJ1-4
CDR3: CASSQDWTAYATNEKLFF
DNA: TGTGCCAGCAGCCAAGATTGGACAGCTTATGCAACTAATGAAAAACTGTTTTTT

D: TRBD2
size: once
V: TRBV5-1
J: TRBJ2-2
CDR3: CASSPISGGSTGELFF
DNA: TGCGCCAGCAGCCCCATTAGCGGGGGGAGCACCGGGGAGCTGTTTTTT

D: -
size: -
V: TRBV3-1/TRBV3-2
J: TRBJ1-6
CDR3: CASTLSSYNSPLHF
DNA: TGTGCCAGCACCTTGAGCTCCTATAATTCACCCCTCCACTTT

D: -
size: -
V: TRBV7-9
J: TRBJ1-3
CDR3: CASSWGTTGNTIYF
DNA: TGTGCCAGCAGCTGGGGGACTACTGGAAACACCATATATTTT

D: -
size: -
V: TRBV5-1
J: TRBJ2-2
CDR3: CASSFEGVNTGELFF
DNA: TGCGCCAGCAGCTTCGAGGGAGTGAACACCGGGGAGCTGTTTTTT

D: TRBD1
size: -
V: TRBV19
J: TRBJ2-5
CDR3: CATRQGARETQYF
DNA: TGTGCCACCCGACAGGGGGCGCGAGAGACCCAGTACTTC

D: -
size: -
V: TRBV5-1
J: TRBJ2-7
CDR3: CASSLTRPRMGPEQYF
DNA: TGCGCCAGCAGCTTGACCCGGCCTAGGATGGGTCCCGAGCAGTACTTC

D: TRBD2
size: -
V: TRBV29-1
J: TRBJ2-7
CDR3: CSVEGLAGPSYEQYF
DNA: TGCAGCGTCGAAGGACTAGCGGGGCCCTCCTACGAGCAGTACTTC

D: -
size: -
V: TRBV2
J: TRBJ1-2
CDR3: CASIRTVLANYGYTF
DNA: TGTGCCAGCATTCGCACAGTTCTCGCTAACTATGGCTACACCTTC

D: TRBD2
size: once
V: TRBV6-5
J: TRBJ2-2
CDR3: CASSYFGTSVTGELFF
DNA: TGTGCCAGCAGTTACTTTGGGACTAGCGTCACCGGGGAGCTGTTTTTT

D: -
size: -
V: TRBV20-1
J: TRBJ2-7
CDR3: CSVASGHEQYF
DNA: TGCAGTGTAGCGTCCGGCCACGAGCAGTACTTC

D: TRBD1
size: -
V: TRBV7-3
J: TRBJ2-3
CDR3: CASSFKTGATTDTQYF
DNA: TGTGCCAGCAGCTTTAAGACAGGGGCAACCACAGATACGCAGTATTTT

D: -
size: -
V: TRBV5-4
J: TRBJ1-1
CDR3: CASSSLHSGSTEAFF
DNA: TGTGCCAGCAGCTCTTTGCACTCCGGGAGTACTGAAGCTTTCTTT

D: TRBD1
size: -
V: TRBV2
J: TRBJ2-1
CDR3: CASSTGQGREQFF
DNA: TGTGCCAGCTCAACCGGACAGGGGCGTGAGCAGTTCTTC

D: -
size: -
V: TRBV19
J: TRBJ1-5
CDR3: CASSRGLDQPQHF
DNA: TGTGCCAGTAGCCGCGGGCTAGATCAGCCCCAGCATTTT

D: -
size: -
V: TRBV7-3
J: TRBJ1-1
CDR3: CASSSGKGSTEAFF
DNA: TGTGCCAGCAGCTCCGGGAAAGGGAGCACTGAAGCTTTCTTT

D: TRBD2
size: -
V: TRBV19
J: TRBJ2-2
CDR3: CASSIRTSGGTGELFF
DNA: TGTGCCAGTAGTATAAGGACTAGCGGAGGCACCGGGGAGCTGTTTTTT

D: TRBD1
size: -
V: TRBV19
J: TRBJ1-2
CDR3: CASRRDRSYGYTF
DNA: TGTGCCAGTAGACGGGACAGGAGTTATGGCTACACCTTC

D: TRBD1
size: -
V: TRBV5-1
J: TRBJ1-2
CDR3: CASSFDLNRGANYGYTF
DNA: TGCGCCAGCAGCTTCGATCTTAACAGGGGGGCTAACTATGGCTACACCTTC

D: -
size: -
V: TRBV11-2
J: TRBJ2-1
CDR3: CASSLDPEYNEQFF
DNA: TGTGCCAGCAGCTTAGATCCAGAATACAATGAGCAGTTCTTC

D: -
size: -
V: TRBV7-9
J: TRBJ1-3
CDR3: CASSFDSNTIYF
DNA: TGTGCCAGCAGCTTCGACAGCAACACCATATATTTT

D: TRBD1
size: once
V: TRBV18
J: TRBJ1-1
CDR3: CASSRDRSEAFF
DNA: TGTGCCAGCTCACGGGACAGATCTGAAGCTTTCTTT

D: TRBD1
size: -
V: TRBV6-5
J: TRBJ1-5
CDR3: CASSPGTGGLQPQHF
DNA: TGTGCCAGCAGTCCCGGGACAGGGGGCTTACAGCCCCAGCATTTT

D: -
size: -
V: TRBV5-1
J: TRBJ2-7
CDR3: CASSFRVDPSYEQYF
DNA: TGCGCCAGCAGCTTCAGGGTGGACCCATCCTACGAGCAGTACTTC

D: TRBD2
size: -
V: TRBV5-1
J: TRBJ2-1
CDR3: CASSSRLAGGPGNEQFF
DNA: TGCGCCAGCAGCTCTAGACTAGCGGGGGGGCCAGGCAATGAGCAGTTCTTC

D: TRBD1
size: -
V: TRBV3-1/TRBV3-2
J: TRBJ1-1
CDR3: CASSPDRASRAFF
DNA: TGTGCCAGCAGCCCCGACAGGGCCTCTAGAGCTTTCTTT

D: -
size: -
V: TRBV6-5
J: TRBJ1-3
CDR3: CASSFAQSSGNTIYF
DNA: TGTGCCAGCAGCTTTGCACAGAGCTCTGGAAACACCATATATTTT

D: -
size: few
V: TRBV7-6
J: TRBJ1-1
CDR3: CASSLLGEEYYTEAFF
DNA: TGTGCCAGCAGCTTACTGGGAGAGGAGTACTACACTGAAGCTTTCTTT

D: -
size: -
V: TRBV5-5
J: TRBJ1-5
CDR3: CASSRTVSNQPQHF
DNA: TGTGCCAGCAGCCGCACGGTTAGCAATCAGCCCCAGCATTTT

D: TRBD1
size: -
V: TRBV11-1
J: TRBJ1-6
CDR3: CASSHGTGNSPLHF
DNA: TGTGCCAGCAGCCACGGGACAGGGAATTCACCCCTCCACTTT

D: -
size: once
V: TRBV13
J: TRBJ2-1
CDR3: CASSISGTSTRWEQFF
DNA: TGTGCCAGCAGCATCTCCGGGACTTCGACCCGGTGGGAGCAGTTCTTC

D: TRBD1
size: -
V: TRBV4-1
J: TRBJ1-3
CDR3: CASRTGGSGNTIYF
DNA: TGCGCCAGCAGGACAGGGGGTTCAGGAAACACCATATATTTT

D: -
size: -
V: TRBV11-3
J: TRBJ2-1
CDR3: CASSHRVGSYNEQFF
DNA: TGTGCCAGCAGCCACAGGGTTGGGTCCTACAATGAGCAGTTCTTC

D: -
size: -
V: TRBV18
J: TRBJ1-6
CDR3: CASSLDRQNSPLHF
DNA: TGTGCCAGCTCCCTTGATCGTCAGAATTCACCCCTCCACTTT

D: TRBD1
size: -
V: TRBV10-2
J: TRBJ1-1
CDR3: CASSEIAGQGITEAFF
DNA: TGCGCCAGCAGTGAAATTGCTGGACAGGGGATCACTGAAGCTTTCTTT

D: TRBD2
size: -
V: TRBV3-1/TRBV3-2
J: TRBJ2-5
CDR3: CASSRTSGGRETQYF
DNA: TGTGCCAGCAGCCGGACTAGCGGGGGTAGGGAGACCCAGTACTTC

D: -
size: -
V: TRBV7-7
J: TRBJ2-5
CDR3: CASSRWSTGGEETQYF
DNA: TGTGCCAGCAGCCGGTGGTCAACAGGGGGGGAAGAGACCCAGTACTTC

D: -
size: once
V: TRBV6-5
J: TRBJ2-5
CDR3: CASRPSMVETQYF
DNA: TGTGCCAGCAGGCCCTCTATGGTGGAGACCCAGTACTTC

D: -
size: -
V: TRBV7-9
J: TRBJ2-7
CDR3: CASSSIVPYEQYF
DNA: TGTGCCAGCAGCTCTATAGTCCCCTACGAGCAGTACTTC

D: TRBD2
size: -
V: TRBV5-1
J: TRBJ2-3
CDR3: CASSLALGGRTDTQYF
DNA: TGCGCCAGCAGCTTGGCCTTGGGGGGGAGGACAGATACGCAGTATTTT

D: TRBD2
size: -
V: TRBV27
J: TRBJ2-5
CDR3: CASSLHGLVGQETQYF
DNA: TGTGCCAGCAGTTTGCATGGACTAGTCGGCCAAGAGACCCAGTACTTC

D: TRBD1
size: -
V: TRBV19
J: TRBJ2-5
CDR3: CASRQPGQGAKGTQYF
DNA: TGTGCCAGTAGACAGCCGGGACAGGGGGCAAAGGGGACCCAGTACTTC

D: TRBD2
size: -
V: TRBV6-1
J: TRBJ2-5
CDR3: CASSELGASGETQYF
DNA: TGTGCCAGCAGTGAACTTGGGGCTAGCGGGGAGACCCAGTACTTC

D: -
size: -
V: TRBV10-3
J: TRBJ2-5
CDR3: CAIREGLQETQYF
DNA: TGTGCCATCAGGGAGGGGCTCCAAGAGACCCAGTACTTC

D: -
size: -
V: TRBV19
J: TRBJ2-3
CDR3: CASSIGGARTDTQYF
DNA: TGTGCCAGTAGTATAGGGGGAGCCCGCACAGATACGCAGTATTTT

D: -
size: -
V: TRBV13
J: TRBJ2-2
CDR3: CASRVLSIGGSGAGELFF
DNA: TGTGCCAGCAGGGTGCTTTCAATCGGGGGATCGGGTGCCGGGGAGCTGTTTTTT

D: TRBD1
size: -
V: TRBV6-5
J: TRBJ1-1
CDR3: CASSYSFGTGPTEAFF
DNA: TGTGCCAGCAGTTACAGCTTCGGGACAGGGCCCACTGAAGCTTTCTTT

D: TRBD1
size: -
V: TRBV7-2
J: TRBJ2-7
CDR3: CASSRYRGVEYEQYF
DNA: TGTGCCAGCAGCCGCTACAGGGGGGTAGAATACGAGCAGTACTTC

D: -
size: -
V: TRBV6-1
J: TRBJ1-5
CDR3: CASSRDREPQHF
DNA: TGTGCCAGCAGCAGGGATAGGGAGCCCCAGCATTTT

D: -
size: -
V: TRBV12-5
J: TRBJ1-1
CDR3: CASGPRSGNTEAFF
DNA: TGTGCTAGTGGTCCCCGATCCGGGAACACTGAAGCTTTCTTT

D: TRBD1
size: -
V: TRBV5-1
J: TRBJ2-1
CDR3: CASSYLRDRGLLSYNEQFF
DNA: TGCGCCAGCAGCTACCTCCGGGACAGGGGGCTCCTCTCCTACAATGAGCAGTTCTTC

D: -
size: -
V: TRBV5-4
J: TRBJ2-1
CDR3: CASSLINNEQFF
DNA: TGTGCCAGCAGCTTGATTAACAATGAGCAGTTCTTC

D: -
size: -
V: TRBV5-1
J: TRBJ2-5
CDR3: CASSKGTGVETQYF
DNA: TGCGCCAGCAGCAAAGGGACTGGGGTGGAGACCCAGTACTTC